The clone carrying this TCR beta chain was recorded many times. Its antigen is as yet unknown. This record belongs to a study of CD8 T cells in ankylosing spondylitis. Overall study findings and caveats: Several of the motif variants were reported before in synovial fluid and blood from reactive arthritis. In ankylosing spondylitis patients, matched synovial fluid reportedly showed significant enrichment of disease-linked clones. A motif in TCR beta, a set of about eight highly homologous variants, appeared characteristic of ankylosing spondylitis blood.

Making the TCR beta libraries involved quantitative 5'-RACE with molecular barcodes. TCRdb reprocessed the 5' RACE reads with MiXCR, giving one entry per CDR3 protein. The repertoire consists of approximately 500,000 distinct CDR3 sequences, with about 13% occurring once and the leading ten covering 6.8%. CDR3 size: 14 residues. The junction had 4 bases not matched to a gene; V was cut back by 8 bases and J by 4 bases. Looked up from germline, CDR1 is MNHNS and CDR2 is SASEGT. This TCR came from a male donor with ankylosing spondylitis. J is TRBJ2-1 and V is TRBV6-1, with 11 bases aligning to TRBD2. What was sequenced was blood, either unsorted or a sorted T cell fraction (not recorded which). CDR3 sequence (DNA): TGTGCCAGCCAACTAGCGGGAGTTTACAATGAGCAGTTCTTC. Amino acids: CASQLAGVYNEQFF.